These T cell receptor beta chains were read from a single sample in a study of blood T cell repertoires in COVID-19. Profiling relied on immunoSEQ multiplex PCR, and the TCRdb table lists in-frame clones only, not all of them. The sample yields about 180,000 clones, roughly nine tenths seen once. The sequencing sample was made of peripheral blood. These receptors were obtained from a man between 18 and 29 years old who had recovered from COVID-19. Both conserved end residues are part of each CDR3. A D gene is named only where the DNA matches it firmly. Only some rows state a clone size, as once, few, many or a class for expanded clones.

clone_size,d_call,j_call,v_call,cdr3_nt,cdr3_aa
-,TRBD1,TRBJ2-2,TRBV10-1,TGCGCCAGCAGTGCCGGACAGGGGGCAAACGGGGAGCTGTTTTTT,CASSAGQGANGELFF
few,TRBD1,TRBJ2-7,TRBV10-3,TGTGCCACAGACCAGGGACAGGGCAACGAGCAGTACTTC,CATDQGQGNEQYF
-,TRBD2,TRBJ2-1,TRBV5-1,TGCGCCAGCTCCTTGACTAGCGGGAGTTCTCATACCTACAATGAGCAGTTCTTC,CASSLTSGSSHTYNEQFF
-,-,TRBJ2-7,TRBV5-8,TGTGCCAGCAGCCCGCCGGAGGGGGGGCTCTCCTACGAGCAGTACTTC,CASSPPEGGLSYEQYF
-,-,TRBJ1-1,TRBV6-6,TGTGCCAGCAGTTTTGGAGCAGCTGAAGCTTTCTTT,CASSFGAAEAFF
-,-,TRBJ1-5,TRBV19,TGTGCCAGTAGTATTGTAGAGGGTCGCAATCAGCCCCAGCATTTT,CASSIVEGRNQPQHF
-,-,TRBJ2-1,TRBV5-1,TGCGCCAGCAGCTTGGGGGAGGAGCTTTACAATGAGCAGTTCTTC,CASSLGEELYNEQFF
-,-,TRBJ2-7,TRBV9,TGTGCCAGCAGCGTAACCCCCGAGCCTTACGAGCAGTACTTC,CASSVTPEPYEQYF
-,-,TRBJ1-4,TRBV6-5,TGTGCCAGCAGTTTTAGCCCACAAATAACTAATGAAAAACTGTTTTTT,CASSFSPQITNEKLFF
-,TRBD2,TRBJ2-7,TRBV9,TGTGCCAGCAGCCAGACTAGCGGGAGGGGGCTGAACTACTACGAGCAGTACTTC,CASSQTSGRGLNYYEQYF
-,TRBD1,TRBJ2-2,TRBV28,TGTGCTACGACGATTCGGGACAGCCACACCGGGGAGCTGTTTTTT,CATTIRDSHTGELFF
-,-,TRBJ2-7,TRBV7-9,TGTGCCAGCAGCTTAGACAGGTCCTTTACTACGGAGCAGTACTTC,CASSLDRSFTTEQYF
once,TRBD2,TRBJ2-5,TRBV13,TGTGCCAGCAGCCTTGGGACTAGGGGGGAGACCCAGTACTTC,CASSLGTRGETQYF
-,TRBD2,TRBJ2-7,TRBV3-1/TRBV3-2,TGTGCCAGCAGCCAACGGCTAGCGGCCTCCTACGAGCAGTACTTC,CASSQRLAASYEQYF
-,TRBD2,TRBJ2-6,TRBV5-5,TGTGCCAGCAGCTTGACGGGAGGGGGCTCTGGGGCCAACGTCCTGACTTTC,CASSLTGGGSGANVLTF
-,-,TRBJ1-3,TRBV7-8,TGTGCCAGCAGCCCCGGGCCGGGAAAGGACACCATATATTTT,CASSPGPGKDTIYF
-,TRBD2,TRBJ2-3,TRBV10-3,TGTGCCATCCGGGGGGGGCTTATCAGCACAGATACGCAGTATTTT,CAIRGGLISTDTQYF
-,TRBD1,TRBJ1-2,TRBV28,TGTGCCAGCAGTTATGCGGACAGGGCCTATGGCTACACCTTC,CASSYADRAYGYTF
-,TRBD2,TRBJ2-1,TRBV19,TGTGCCAGTAGTCCGCCTGGCGGGAGTAGGTATGAGCAGTTCTTC,CASSPPGGSRYEQFF
-,TRBD1,TRBJ2-7,TRBV4-1,TGCGCCAGCAGCCAAGGGACAGGGACCGAGCAGTACTTC,CASSQGTGTEQYF
-,-,TRBJ2-7,TRBV6-5,TGTGCCAGCATCAGCGGGTCGAGCTCCTACGAGCAGTACTTC,CASISGSSSYEQYF
-,TRBD1,TRBJ1-6,TRBV5-4,TGTGCCAGCAGCTTTGGGACAGGGGGAAGCTCCTATAATTCACCCCTCCACTTT,CASSFGTGGSSYNSPLHF
-,-,TRBJ2-2,TRBV4-3,TGCGCCAGCAGCCCCCAACGGTTGGCCGGGGAGCTGTTTTTT,CASSPQRLAGELFF
-,-,TRBJ2-7,TRBV5-5,TGTGCCAGCAGCTTGGACGGGTACGAGCAGTACTTC,CASSLDGYEQYF
-,-,TRBJ2-1,TRBV25-1,TGTGCCAGCGGGATCCCCCTCGGGGAGAACCCCTACAATGAGCAGTTCTTC,CASGIPLGENPYNEQFF
-,TRBD1,TRBJ1-1,TRBV6-2/TRBV6-3,TGTGCCAGCAGTCTCCAGGGGGCAGGTGAAGCTTTCTTT,CASSLQGAGEAFF
-,TRBD1,TRBJ2-7,TRBV6-2/TRBV6-3,TGTGCCAGCAGTTACTCGACAGGGGGCCCCTACGAGCAGTACTTC,CASSYSTGGPYEQYF
-,TRBD1,TRBJ1-6,TRBV4-2,TGTGCCAGCGGTTTACAGGGGTCCTATAATTCACCCCTCCACTTT,CASGLQGSYNSPLHF
-,-,TRBJ2-5,TRBV5-5,TGTGCCAGCAGCCTCACAGGGTTGGAGACCCAGTACTTC,CASSLTGLETQYF
-,-,TRBJ2-7,TRBV9,TGTGCCAGCAGCCCTCGTGTTGCGAAAGAGCAGTACTTC,CASSPRVAKEQYF
-,TRBD1,TRBJ2-1,TRBV7-3,TGTGCCAGCAGCTCCTGGGGACAGGGACGATGGGCGGATGAGCAGTTCTTC,CASSSWGQGRWADEQFF
once,TRBD1,TRBJ1-5,TRBV19,TGTGCCAGTAGTATCTCGACAGGGGGCTATAGCAATCAGCCCCAGCATTTT,CASSISTGGYSNQPQHF
-,-,TRBJ2-7,TRBV19,TGTGCCAGTAGGGAACAGGGGAGGTCCTACGAGCAGTACTTC,CASREQGRSYEQYF
-,-,TRBJ1-2,TRBV7-9,TGTGCCAGCAGCTTAGTCCGTGATAGCCCGTATGGCTACACCTTC,CASSLVRDSPYGYTF
-,-,TRBJ1-2,TRBV28,TGTGCCAGCAGCCCCTCCCTTGGCTACACCTTC,CASSPSLGYTF
-,TRBD1,TRBJ1-1,TRBV19,TGTGCCAGTAGGGCACAGGGGGCCGTGAACACTGAAGCTTTCTTT,CASRAQGAVNTEAFF
-,-,TRBJ2-1,TRBV7-2,TGTGCCAGCAGCCCCCCCGGGAGTTCCAATGAGCAGTTCTTC,CASSPPGSSNEQFF
few,TRBD2,TRBJ2-7,TRBV4-1,TGCGCCAGCAGCCAAGTGCCAGGACTAGCGGGTGTGGAGCAGTACTTC,CASSQVPGLAGVEQYF
-,-,TRBJ2-1,TRBV10-1,TGCGCCAGCAGTGACGGGGGAGCGGGTTACAATGAGCAGTTCTTC,CASSDGGAGYNEQFF
-,-,TRBJ1-5,TRBV6-5,TGTGCCAGCAGTTCCGGTTTATACAGCAATCAGCCCCAGCATTTT,CASSSGLYSNQPQHF
-,TRBD1,TRBJ2-7,TRBV6-5,TGTGCCAGCAGCAGACAGGGCTACGAGCAGTACTTC,CASSRQGYEQYF
-,TRBD2,TRBJ2-1,TRBV7-3,TGTGCCAGCAGCTTAACTAGCGGGAACTACAATGAGCAGTTCTTC,CASSLTSGNYNEQFF
-,TRBD1,TRBJ1-6,TRBV6-1,TGTGCCAGCAGTGAAGCAGAAGACAGGGGCGGTTCACCCCTCCACTTT,CASSEAEDRGGSPLHF
-,TRBD2,TRBJ2-1,TRBV30,TGTGCCTGGAGTCTCCCACTAGCGGGGGCCTCGGTGCACAATGAGCAGTTCTTC,CAWSLPLAGASVHNEQFF
-,TRBD2,TRBJ2-1,TRBV14,TGTGCCAGCAGCCAAGAGGGAGGGATGCCCGCCCAGTTCTTC,CASSQEGGMPAQFF
-,TRBD2,TRBJ2-1,TRBV11-3,TGTGCCAGCAGCTCCACGACTAGCGGGAGGGATGGAAAGCAGTTCTTC,CASSSTTSGRDGKQFF
-,-,TRBJ2-3,TRBV29-1,TGCAGCGTCGCCGGGGGCGGGGGCAAAGGCACAGATACGCAGTATTTT,CSVAGGGGKGTDTQYF
-,-,TRBJ1-5,TRBV7-2,TGTGCCAGCAGCAGTACCGGGACACCTAATCAGCCCCAGCATTTT,CASSSTGTPNQPQHF
-,TRBD1,TRBJ2-2,TRBV5-4,TGTGCCAGCAGCTTGTATGACAGGGGAGCCGGGGAGCTGTTTTTT,CASSLYDRGAGELFF
-,TRBD1,TRBJ2-1,TRBV24-1,TGTGCCACCAGTGATCCGGGACAGGGGCCACAAAGCTCCTACAATGAGCAGTTCTTC,CATSDPGQGPQSSYNEQFF
-,-,TRBJ1-1,TRBV27,TGTGCCAGCAGTTTAAGGGGGAACACTGAAGCTTTCTTT,CASSLRGNTEAFF
-,TRBD2,TRBJ2-7,TRBV3-1/TRBV3-2,TGTGCCAGCAGCCAAGATTCGGGAAGCGGGAGGGTCTCCTACGAGCAGTACTTC,CASSQDSGSGRVSYEQYF
few,TRBD1,TRBJ2-7,TRBV4-3,TGCGCCAGCAGCCAAGAGGCAGGGGGCGGATACGAGCAGTACTTC,CASSQEAGGGYEQYF